These T cell receptor beta chains were read from a single sample in a study of OX40 agonist ivuxolimab in advanced cancers. Profiling relied on immunoSEQ multiplex PCR, and the TCRdb table lists in-frame clones only, not all of them. The table includes about 55,000 clones, 65% to 80% detected once. The sample in question was CD4+ or CD8+ T cells sorted from blood, obtained in a trial of the OX40 agonist ivuxolimab. The receptors stem from an adult with an advanced solid tumor such as melanoma, head and neck, liver or kidney cancer. CDR3s include the opening cysteine and the closing phenylalanine or tryptophan. D genes are given only for firm matches. Not all rows give a size; the values are once, few, many and, for expanded clones, a class.

>TRBD1|15|TRBJ2-7|TRBV4-3|.
CASSHAGTGDYEQYF
TGCGCCAGCAGCCATGCCGGGACAGGGGACTACGAGCAGTACTTC
>TRBD1|15|TRBJ1-1|TRBV2|once
CASSSQAGGTTEAFF
TGTGCCAGCAGTAGTCAGGCAGGGGGTACGACTGAAGCTTTCTTT
>.|13|TRBJ1-1|TRBV6-6|.
CASRFELNTEAFF
TGTGCCAGCAGGTTCGAATTGAACACTGAAGCTTTCTTT
>.|17|TRBJ2-2|TRBV27|once
CASSLFRGRGNTGELFF
TGTGCCAGCAGTTTATTTAGGGGCAGGGGGAACACCGGGGAGCTGTTTTTT
>.|14|TRBJ2-6|TRBV28|medium-sized
CASSYLSGANVLTF
TGTGCCAGCAGCTATCTCTCTGGGGCCAACGTCCTGACTTTC
>.|13|TRBJ2-4|TRBV7-8|.
CASTLIGLDIQYF
TGTGCCAGCACCCTAATTGGTCTAGACATTCAGTACTTC
>.|16|TRBJ2-2|TRBV4-3|.
CASSSPKAEYREELFF
TGCGCCAGCAGCTCACCTAAAGCGGAGTATAGGGAGGAGCTGTTTTTT
>.|14|TRBJ1-2|TRBV5-4|.
CASSLSGGLNGYTF
TGTGCCAGCAGCTTATCGGGGGGTTTAAATGGCTACACCTTC
>TRBD2|17|TRBJ2-1|TRBV5-1|.
CASSFGLAGGVDNEQFF
TGCGCCAGCAGCTTTGGGTTAGCGGGGGGTGTAGACAATGAGCAGTTCTTC
>TRBD2|15|TRBJ2-5|TRBV5-6|few
CASSPAGLAGETQYF
TGTGCCAGCAGCCCCGCTGGACTAGCGGGGGAGACCCAGTACTTC
>TRBD2|16|TRBJ2-3|TRBV5-4|.
CASSWGLAGSTDTQYF
TGTGCCAGCAGCTGGGGACTAGCGGGGTCCACAGATACGCAGTATTTT
>.|13|TRBJ1-1|TRBV6-1|.
CASSEQPNTEAFF
TGTGCCAGCAGCGAACAACCGAACACTGAAGCTTTCTTT
>.|18|TRBJ2-6|TRBV15|.
CATSRETATYSGANVLTF
TGTGCCACCAGCAGAGAGACAGCGACCTACTCTGGGGCCAACGTCCTGACTTTC
>TRBD2|18|TRBJ2-1|TRBV19|.
CASSIKGSGRTLYNEQFF
TGTGCCAGTAGTATTAAAGGTAGCGGGAGGACCCTTTACAATGAGCAGTTCTTC
>TRBD2|15|TRBJ2-5|TRBV2|once
CASSGLAGVQETQYF
TGTGCCAGCAGTGGACTAGCGGGAGTTCAAGAGACCCAGTACTTC
>TRBD1|13|TRBJ1-1|TRBV7-2|.
CASSFGQVTEAFF
TGTGCCAGCAGCTTTGGACAGGTGACTGAAGCTTTCTTT
>.|12|TRBJ2-3|TRBV30|.
CAWGGGTDTQYF
TGTGCCTGGGGCGGTGGCACAGATACGCAGTATTTT
>.|15|TRBJ2-1|TRBV19|once
CASSMAGSLYNEQFF
TGTGCCAGTAGTATGGCGGGGTCCCTATACAATGAGCAGTTCTTC
>.|14|TRBJ2-4|TRBV6-6|.
CASRQLLAKNIQYF
TGTGCCAGCCGACAGCTCCTAGCCAAAAACATTCAGTACTTC
>.|15|TRBJ1-2|TRBV6-1|.
CASSEKGRLNYGYTF
TGTGCCAGCAGTGAAAAGGGACGGCTTAACTATGGCTACACCTTC
>TRBD2|15|TRBJ2-1|TRBV7-2|.
CASSPGLAGGREQFF
TGTGCCAGCAGCCCAGGACTAGCGGGGGGACGGGAGCAGTTCTTC
>TRBD2|15|TRBJ2-5|TRBV4-2|.
CASSLVLAGQETQYF
TGTGCCAGCAGCTTGGTACTAGCGGGACAAGAGACCCAGTACTTC
>.|15|TRBJ1-1|TRBV7-2|.
CASSLAWQVNTEAFF
TGTGCCAGCAGCTTAGCGTGGCAGGTGAACACTGAAGCTTTCTTT
>.|13|TRBJ1-2|TRBV9|.
CASSVAANYGYTF
TGTGCCAGCAGCGTAGCAGCTAACTATGGCTACACCTTC
>.|12|TRBJ2-3|TRBV7-3|.
CASSRETDTQYF
TGTGCCAGCAGTCGAGAGACAGATACGCAGTATTTT
>TRBD1|13|TRBJ2-7|TRBV29-1|once
CSVDPQGAGEQYF
TGCAGCGTTGACCCACAGGGGGCGGGCGAGCAGTACTTC
>TRBD2|15|TRBJ2-2|TRBV11-2|.
CASSPTSDYTGELFF
TGTGCCAGCAGCCCTACTAGCGACTACACCGGGGAGCTGTTTTTT
>TRBD1|11|TRBJ2-5|TRBV29-1|.
CSVGQQETQYF
TGCAGCGTGGGACAGCAAGAGACCCAGTACTTC
>TRBD1|15|TRBJ2-7|TRBV19|.
CASSRGQASSYEQYF
TGTGCCAGTAGTAGGGGACAGGCGAGCTCCTACGAGCAGTACTTC
>.|14|TRBJ2-7|TRBV9|.
CANSVAGGVYEQYF
TGTGCCAACAGCGTAGCTGGCGGGGTCTACGAGCAGTACTTC
>.|13|TRBJ2-7|TRBV28|.
CASSLVGPYEQYF
TGTGCCAGCAGTTTGGTAGGCCCCTACGAGCAGTACTTC
>.|14|TRBJ1-1|TRBV4-1|.
CASSQGERDTEAFF
TGCGCCAGCAGCCAAGGGGAGAGGGACACTGAAGCTTTCTTT
>.|12|TRBJ2-2|TRBV19|.
CASSRDTGELFF
TGTGCCAGTTCCAGGGACACCGGGGAGCTGTTTTTT
>TRBD2|19|TRBJ2-7|TRBV4-2|.
CASSQESGLAGSFSYEQYF
TGTGCCAGCAGCCAAGAAAGCGGACTAGCGGGGTCCTTCTCCTACGAGCAGTACTTC
>.|13|TRBJ2-7|TRBV7-2|.
CASSRELGGEQYF
TGTGCCAGCAGCAGAGAGTTAGGTGGCGAGCAGTACTTC
>.|16|TRBJ2-3|TRBV18|.
CASSPPFSGGTDTQYF
TGTGCCAGCTCACCCCCGTTTAGCGGTGGCACAGATACGCAGTATTTT
>.|14|TRBJ1-6|TRBV7-2|few
CASSSTEGGSPLHF
TGTGCCAGCAGCTCTACGGAAGGGGGTTCACCCCTCCACTTT